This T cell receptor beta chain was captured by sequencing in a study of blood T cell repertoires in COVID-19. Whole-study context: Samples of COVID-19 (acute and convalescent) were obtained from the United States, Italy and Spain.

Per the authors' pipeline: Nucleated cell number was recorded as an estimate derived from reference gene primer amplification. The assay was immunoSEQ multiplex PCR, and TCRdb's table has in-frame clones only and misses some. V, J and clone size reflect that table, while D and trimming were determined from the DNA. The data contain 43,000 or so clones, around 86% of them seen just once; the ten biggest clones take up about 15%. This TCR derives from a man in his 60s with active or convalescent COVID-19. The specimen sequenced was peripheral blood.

This CDR3 reads CASSQGRGEGNQPQHF. CDR3 bases: TGCGCCAGCAGCCAGGGCAGGGGCGAGGGCAATCAGCCCCAGCATTTT. The chain couples TRBV4-3 to TRBJ1-5; D may be TRBD1 (6 bases). Germline V gene lookup returns CDR1 LGHNA and CDR2 YSLEER. The CDR3 is 16 amino acids. V was trimmed by 3 bases and J by 2 bases, leaving 14 bases between them.